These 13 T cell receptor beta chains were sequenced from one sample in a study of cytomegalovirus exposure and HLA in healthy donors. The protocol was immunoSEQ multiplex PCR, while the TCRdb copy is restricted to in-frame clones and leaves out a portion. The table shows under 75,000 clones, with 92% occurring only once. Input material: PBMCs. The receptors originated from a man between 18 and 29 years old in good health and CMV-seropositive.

The CDR3 region is CASSSGWAESEAFF. The CDR3 DNA reads as TGTGCCAGCAGTTCTGGTTGGGCAGAAAGTGAAGCTTTCTTT. The chain has TRBV27 and TRBJ1-1; D remains unclear. Germline CDR1 MNHEY, CDR2 SMNVEV (reference sequence). V lost 4 bases, J lost 7 bases, and 16 bases lay in between. The CDR3 runs 14 residues.

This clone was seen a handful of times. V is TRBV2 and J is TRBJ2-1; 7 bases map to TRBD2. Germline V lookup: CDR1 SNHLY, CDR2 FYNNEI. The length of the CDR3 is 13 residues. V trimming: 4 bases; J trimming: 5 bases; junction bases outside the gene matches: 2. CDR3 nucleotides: TGTGCCAGCAGTGCGGGACTAAACAATGAGCAGTTCTTC. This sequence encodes CASSAGLNNEQFF.

The CDR3 DNA follows: TGTGCCAGCAAACCAAACAGGGGAACCTACAATGAGCAGTTCTTC. Protein sequence: CASKPNRGTYNEQFF. This chain links TRBV27 with TRBJ2-1; TRBD1 matches 7 bases. V gave up 7 bases and J gave up 2 bases; unmatched junction bases: 8. This CDR3 spans 15 amino acids. CDR1 and CDR2 (germline): MNHEY, SMNVEV (reference sequence).

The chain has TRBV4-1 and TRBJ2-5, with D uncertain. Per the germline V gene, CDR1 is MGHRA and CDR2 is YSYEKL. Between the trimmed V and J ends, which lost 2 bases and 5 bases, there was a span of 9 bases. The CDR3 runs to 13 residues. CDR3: CASSQSFGETQYF. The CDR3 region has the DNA TGCGCCAGCAGCCAAAGTTTCGGGGAGACCCAGTACTTC.

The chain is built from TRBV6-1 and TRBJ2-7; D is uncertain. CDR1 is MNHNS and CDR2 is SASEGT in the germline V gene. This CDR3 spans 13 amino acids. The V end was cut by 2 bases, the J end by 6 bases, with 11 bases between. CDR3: CASSEFGLREQYF. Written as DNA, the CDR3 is TGTGCCAGCAGTGAATTTGGGCTCCGCGAGCAGTACTTC.

Here the CDR3 reads CASSALGQGAYEQFF. CDR3 sequence (DNA): TGTGCCAGCAGCGCCTTAGGACAGGGGGCATATGAGCAGTTCTTC. The J gene is TRBJ2-1, the V gene TRBV9; 11 nucleotides match TRBD1. Germline CDR1 is SGDLS and CDR2 is YYNGEE. V lost 3 bases and J lost 8; bases outside the gene matches: 7. The CDR3 runs 15 residues. Variable domain in full (rest from reference TRBV9 and TRBJ2-1): DSGVTQTPKHLITATGQRVTLRCSPRSGDLSVYWYQQSLDQGLQFLIQYYNGEERAKGNILERFSAQQFPDLHSELNLSSLELGDSALYFCASSALGQGAYEQFFGPGTRLTVL.

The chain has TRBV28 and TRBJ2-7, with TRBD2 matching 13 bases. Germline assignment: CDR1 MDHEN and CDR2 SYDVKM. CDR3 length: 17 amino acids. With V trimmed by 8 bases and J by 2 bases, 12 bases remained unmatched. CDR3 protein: CASQGTSGNSVTYEQYF. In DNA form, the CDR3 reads TGTGCCAGCCAAGGGACTAGCGGGAATTCCGTGACCTACGAGCAGTACTTC.

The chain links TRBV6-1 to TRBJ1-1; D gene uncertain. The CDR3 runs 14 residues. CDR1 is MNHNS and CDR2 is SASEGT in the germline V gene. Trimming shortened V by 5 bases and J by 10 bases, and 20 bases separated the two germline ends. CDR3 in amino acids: CASSSGEGKALAFF. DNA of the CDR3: TGTGCCAGCAGTTCAGGCGAGGGTAAGGCGTTAGCTTTCTTT.

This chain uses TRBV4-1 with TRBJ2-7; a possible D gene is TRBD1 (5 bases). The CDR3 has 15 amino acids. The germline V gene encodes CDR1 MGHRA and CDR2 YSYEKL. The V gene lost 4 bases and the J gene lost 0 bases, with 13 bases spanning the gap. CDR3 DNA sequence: TGCGCCAGCAGCCCAACCAGGGTAGTCTCCTACGAGCAGTACTTC. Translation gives CASSPTRVVSYEQYF.

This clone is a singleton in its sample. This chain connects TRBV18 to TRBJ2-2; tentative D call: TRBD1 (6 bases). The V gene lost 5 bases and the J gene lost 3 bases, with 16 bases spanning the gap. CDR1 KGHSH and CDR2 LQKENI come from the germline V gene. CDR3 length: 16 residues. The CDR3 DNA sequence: TGTGCCAGCTCATTTCTACGGGGACACGACACCGGGGAGCTGTTTTTT. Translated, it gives CASSFLRGHDTGELFF.

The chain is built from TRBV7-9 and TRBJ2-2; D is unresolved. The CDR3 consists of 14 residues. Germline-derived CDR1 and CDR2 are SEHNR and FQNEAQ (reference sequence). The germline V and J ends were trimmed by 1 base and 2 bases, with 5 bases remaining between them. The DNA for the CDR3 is TGTGCCAGCAGCTTAGTAGCTAACACCGGGGAGCTGTTTTTT. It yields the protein CASSLVANTGELFF.

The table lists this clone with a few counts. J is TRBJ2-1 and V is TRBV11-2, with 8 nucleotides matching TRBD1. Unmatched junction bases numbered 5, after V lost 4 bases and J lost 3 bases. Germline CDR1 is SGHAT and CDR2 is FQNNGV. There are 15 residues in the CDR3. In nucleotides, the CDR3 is TGTGCCAGCAGCTCCGACAGGGGTCGCTACAATGAGCAGTTCTTC. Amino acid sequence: CASSSDRGRYNEQFF.

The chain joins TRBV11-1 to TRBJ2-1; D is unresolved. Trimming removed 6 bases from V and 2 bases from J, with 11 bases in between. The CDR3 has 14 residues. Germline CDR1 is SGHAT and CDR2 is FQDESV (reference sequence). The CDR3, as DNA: TGTGCCAGCAGTCCCAGCGAGCCCTACAATGAGCAGTTCTTC. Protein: CASSPSEPYNEQFF.